These 15 T cell receptor beta chains share one sample of origin, sequenced in a study of beta chain features in type 1 diabetes. Study-level findings and limits: Type 1 diabetes patients had TCRB CDR3s that were shorter (moderately but significantly so) in all four CD4+ subsets.

Their target antigens are unknown. Of the isolated RNA, all was reverse transcribed, and so the sequenced material was expressed TCRB transcripts. The protocol was immunoSEQ multiplex PCR, while the TCRdb copy is restricted to in-frame clones and leaves out a portion. The table lists hundreds of thousands of clones, roughly 13% of them singletons. Material for sequencing was naive CD4+ T cells from blood. All receptors derive from a man aged 18-30 years with type 1 diabetes.

This clone was observed a few times. The V and J genes are TRBV2 and TRBJ2-1; 15 bases map to TRBD2. Unmatched junction bases numbered 5, after V lost 6 bases and J lost 2 bases. This CDR3 is 17 amino acids long. Germline V gene sequence: CDR1 SNHLY, CDR2 FYNNEI. DNA for the CDR3: TGTGCCAGCAGAACCGGGACTAGCGGGAGGACCTACAATGAGCAGTTCTTC. Translating gives CASRTGTSGRTYNEQFF.

This sequence joins TRBV16 and TRBJ1-3; D unclear. Germline V gene data show CDR1 as KGHSY and CDR2 as FQNENV. The CDR3 is 16 amino acids. V was pared by 0 bases and J by 0 bases, with 9 bases between. The CDR3 spells CASSQSTAHSGNTIYF. CDR3 coding DNA: TGTGCCAGCAGCCAATCTACAGCTCACTCTGGAAACACCATATATTTT. The whole variable domain, filled in from reference TRBV16 and TRBJ1-3, reads GEEVAQTPKHLVRGEGQKAKLYCAPIKGHSYVFWYQQVLKNEFKFLISFQNENVFDETGMPKERFSAKCLPNSPCSLEIQATKLEDSAVYFCASSQSTAHSGNTIYFGEGSWLTVV.

The genes are TRBV7-2 and TRBJ2-2; TRBD1 is a possible D gene (6 bases). The germline V gene has CDR1 SGHTA and CDR2 FQGNSA. Deletions cut 3 bases from V and 4 bases from J, with 18 bases between. This CDR3 is built from 17 residues. CDR3: CASSLAKGGPGTGELFF. DNA for the CDR3: TGTGCCAGCAGCTTGGCCAAAGGGGGACCTGGCACCGGGGAGCTGTTTTTT.

The J gene is TRBJ1-6, the V gene TRBV28; D unclear. The CDR3 extends over 11 amino acids. V was clipped by 6 bases and J by 16 bases, with 13 bases between them. CDR1 MDHEN and CDR2 SYDVKM come from the germline V gene. The CDR3 DNA sequence: TGTGCCAGCAGCACGACCGCCCCACTCCACTTT. It encodes CASSTTAPLHF.

This clone appeared a few times. The V and J genes are TRBV7-8 and TRBJ1-1; unclear D gene. Germline CDR1 SGHVS, CDR2 FQNEAQ. This CDR3 comprises 11 residues. V dropped 4 bases and J dropped 10 bases, with 10 bases sitting between them. CDR3: CASSSGWAAFF. CDR3 nucleotides: TGTGCCAGCAGCTCCGGGTGGGCAGCTTTCTTT.

The CDR3 is CASSPGQFINEKLFF. The CDR3 DNA reads TGTGCCAGCAGCCCAGGCCAGTTTATTAATGAAAAACTGTTTTTT. The gene calls are TRBV7-2 and TRBJ1-4, with no clear D. Germline V gene lookup returns CDR1 SGHTA and CDR2 FQGNSA. The V end was cut by 5 bases, the J end by 4 bases, with 14 bases between. CDR3 length equals 15 residues.

The V and J genes are TRBV11-2 and TRBJ1-2; D is possibly TRBD1 (5 bases). CDR1 and CDR2 from the germline V gene are SGHAT and FQNNGV. This CDR3 spans 15 amino acids. Trimming stripped 6 bases from V and 1 base from J, with 15 bases between. The CDR3 DNA is TGTGCCAGCAGTTCTCAGGCCGACAGTAACTATGGCTACACCTTC. Amino acid sequence: CASSSQADSNYGYTF.

Only a few counts were recorded for this clone. The CDR3 loop reads CATSRDQAGRTGELFF. The CDR3 DNA is TGTGCCACCAGCAGAGATCAGGCGGGGCGTACCGGGGAGCTGTTTTTT. The gene calls are TRBV15 and TRBJ2-2, with TRBD2 as a possible D gene (6 bases). The CDR3 totals 16 residues. V lost 0 bases and J lost 5, with 13 bases in between. Germline CDR1 LNHNV, CDR2 YYDKDF (reference sequence).

Points on this clone: Other nucleotide sequences from this sample produce the same CDR3. This rearrangement joins TRBV9 to TRBJ2-5; 9 nucleotides agree with TRBD2. This CDR3 is 18 amino acids long. CDR1 SGDLS and CDR2 YYNGEE come from the germline V gene. J was trimmed by 4 bases and V by 1 base; bases with no gene match: 14. The chain's CDR3 is CASSVFGLAGTAPETQYF. The CDR3 bases are TGTGCCAGCAGCGTATTCGGGCTAGCGGGGACCGCCCCAGAGACCCAGTACTTC.

V is TRBV21-1 and J is TRBJ2-5; TRBD2 is taken as the D call from the table, unchecked against the DNA. TRBV21-1 is recorded as a pseudogene. The CDR3 spans 10 residues. The CDR3 protein is CAYPSGTQYF. The CDR3 region has the DNA TGTGCCTACCCCTCCGGGACCCAGTACTTC.

This clone was observed a handful of times. The rearrangement uses TRBV5-1 and TRBJ2-7; D possibly corresponds to TRBD1 (6 bases). Germline CDR1 SGHRS, CDR2 YFSETQ. Trimming pared 4 bases from V and 9 bases from J, leaving 20 bases between. This CDR3 contains 14 residues. The CDR3 DNA is TGCGCCAGCAGCCAAACACAGGGAGATGTAGCGCAGTACTTC. Translating it yields CASSQTQGDVAQYF.

The chain links TRBV7-2 to TRBJ2-5, with D maybe TRBD1 (5 bases). Trimming removed 5 bases at V and 1 base at J, with 20 bases between. The germline gives CDR1 SGHTA, CDR2 FQGNSA. This CDR3 region has 17 residues. CDR3: CASSPRGAGNSQETQYF. The DNA of the CDR3 is TGTGCCAGCAGCCCCCGAGGTGCAGGGAACTCCCAAGAGACCCAGTACTTC.

The chain couples TRBV7-9 to TRBJ2-1; D unresolved. The CDR3 runs to 15 residues. Germline values: CDR1 SEHNR, CDR2 FQNEAQ (reference sequence). V was pared by 5 bases and J by 3 bases, with 14 bases between. This CDR3 reads CASSPRGPSYNEQFF. The CDR3 coding sequence is TGTGCCAGCAGCCCCCGCGGTCCAAGCTACAATGAGCAGTTCTTC.

There are a few counts of this clone. The chain couples TRBV5-1 to TRBJ1-1, with TRBD1 as a possible D gene (6 bases). The CDR3 loop spans 16 amino acids. Germline V gene data show CDR1 as SGHRS and CDR2 as YFSETQ. Trimming took 3 bases from V and 1 from J, leaving 16 bases between them. CDR3 protein: CASSSRSTGWNTEAFF. The CDR3 bases are TGCGCCAGCAGCTCGCGCTCGACAGGCTGGAACACTGAAGCTTTCTTT.

For this clone: The sample holds other DNA sequences that translate to the same CDR3. This chain uses TRBV10-3 with TRBJ2-7; weak D call: TRBD1 (5 bases). The V gene lost 0 bases and the J gene lost 0 bases, with 6 bases spanning the gap. The CDR3 is 14 residues long. Germline values: CDR1 ENHRY, CDR2 SYGVKD. The chain's CDR3 is CAISESTDSYEQYF. Here the CDR3 DNA reads TGTGCCATCAGTGAGTCGACAGACTCCTACGAGCAGTACTTC.